This entry lists 18 T cell receptor beta chains sequenced from one sample in a study of vaccination effects on CD4 cells after COVID-19. CD4+ T cells were isolated after around ten days of culture. Vaccination of participants consisted of two doses of either the BNT162b2 or mRNA-1273 vaccine. What these receptors recognize is not known. Sequenced by immunoSEQ multiplex PCR; TCRdb stores in-frame clones only, minus some. This table has about 73,000 clones, roughly 73% appearing once. The source was CD4+ T cells from PBMCs cultured without peptide, collected after COVID-19 vaccination. The receptors here all came from a human donor who received a COVID-19 vaccine.

The J gene is TRBJ1-4, the V gene TRBV6-6, with unresolved D. The CDR3 is made up of 16 amino acids. Trimming cost V 0 bases and J 9 bases, with 17 bases left between them. Germline CDR1 and CDR2: MNHNY and SVGAGI (reference sequence). The CDR3 DNA reads as TGTGCCAGCAGTTACTCACCCGCGGCAGTACCCCAAAAACTGTTTTTT. Translating it yields CASSYSPAAVPQKLFF.

The CDR3 spells CASRHGPSYEQYV. For the CDR3, the DNA is TGTGCCAGCAGGCACGGCCCCTCCTACGAGCAGTACGTC. J is TRBJ2-7 and V is TRBV6-5; no definite D call. V was cut by 6 bases and J by 0 bases, with 9 bases left in between. The CDR3 loop spans 13 amino acids. Germline loops: CDR1 MNHEY, CDR2 SVGAGI.

V and J are TRBV19 and TRBJ2-2; 11 positions match TRBD1. Per the germline V gene, CDR1 is LNHDA and CDR2 is SQIVND (reference sequence). This CDR3 is 16 amino acids long. V dropped 4 bases and J dropped 3; count of bases not matched to a gene: 4. This CDR3 is CASSRTGGVDTGELFF. CDR3 nucleotides: TGTGCCAGTAGTAGGACAGGGGGCGTCGACACCGGGGAGCTGTTTTTT.

The chain joins TRBV27 to TRBJ1-1; D gene ambiguous. Trimming left V 6 bases short and J 1 base short, with 9 bases between. Germline-derived CDR1 and CDR2 are MNHEY and SMNVEV (reference sequence). There are 13 residues in the CDR3. CDR3 amino acids: CASRTHRNTEAFF. CDR3 DNA sequence: TGTGCCAGCAGAACCCATAGGAACACTGAAGCTTTCTTT.

The J gene is TRBJ2-5, the V gene TRBV7-9; 7 bases agree with TRBD2. The ends lost 1 base at V and 2 bases at J; junction bases unmatched: 7. CDR1 is SEHNR, CDR2 FQNEAQ, per germline (reference sequence). The CDR3 runs 16 residues. CDR3 sequence: CASSLVLAELQETQYF. CDR3 DNA sequence: TGTGCCAGCAGCTTAGTTCTAGCGGAGTTACAAGAGACCCAGTACTTC.

This clone was observed a handful of times. The V call is TRBV28, the J call TRBJ1-5; D possibly corresponds to TRBD1 (5 bases). The V and J ends lost 2 bases and 6 bases respectively, with 5 bases between them. CDR3 length: 12 residues. CDR1 and CDR2 (germline): MDHEN, SYDVKM. The CDR3 DNA is TGTGCCAGCAGTTTAGGGGGTCAGCCCCAGCATTTT. This sequence encodes CASSLGGQPQHF.

The chain couples TRBV18 to TRBJ1-1, with 8 bases lining up with TRBD1. V dropped 4 bases and J dropped 1; count of bases not matched to a gene: 5. The CDR3 runs to 15 residues. Germline-derived CDR1 and CDR2 are KGHSH and LQKENI. In DNA, the CDR3 is TGTGCCAGCTCACAAGGGACAGGCTCGAACACTGAAGCTTTCTTT. As protein: CASSQGTGSNTEAFF.

In DNA, the CDR3 is TGTGCCAGCAGCTTTTCGACTGGCTCCTACAATGAGCAGTTCTTC. Translated: CASSFSTGSYNEQFF. The chain joins TRBV7-2 to TRBJ2-1; D is undetermined. This CDR3 is 15 amino acids long. CDR1 is SGHTA, CDR2 FQGNSA, per germline. The V and J ends lost 3 bases and 0 bases respectively, with 9 bases between them.

This clone was observed a handful of times. The chain employs TRBV5-4 and TRBJ1-3; 8 positions match TRBD1. Germline trimming cut 0 bases from V and 4 bases from J; bases unmatched to any gene: 0. The CDR3 loop spans 14 amino acids. Germline CDR1 SGHNT, CDR2 YYREEE (reference sequence). CDR3 sequence reads: CASSLGTGGNTIYF. The DNA for the CDR3 is TGTGCCAGCAGCTTGGGGACAGGGGGAAACACCATATATTTT.

This chain joins TRBV6-1 and TRBJ1-1; a weak D match, TRBD1 (6 bases). This CDR3 region has 12 residues. V was clipped by 1 base and J by 10 bases, with 10 bases between them. CDR1 and CDR2 (germline): MNHNS, SASEGT. The CDR3 spells CASSEDRTVAFF. In DNA, the CDR3 is TGTGCCAGCAGTGAAGACCGGACAGTAGCTTTCTTT.

DNA for the CDR3: TGTGCCAGCGGGACCGGGACAGGGCAGGCAGCCCAGCATTTT. Encoded protein: CASGTGTGQAAQHF. V and J are TRBV2 and TRBJ1-5, with 9 bases matching TRBD1. The V segment lost 8 bases and the J segment 11 bases; nucleotides outside the gene matches: 13. Germline V gene sequence: CDR1 SNHLY, CDR2 FYNNEI. The CDR3 covers 14 residues.

This clone has more than one count but fewer than ten. This chain uses TRBV19 with TRBJ1-5; 9 bases agree with TRBD1. Germline V gene sequence: CDR1 LNHDA, CDR2 SQIVND (reference sequence). The CDR3 is 15 amino acids. The trim removed 4 bases at V and 7 bases at J, leaving 8 bases unmatched. This CDR3 reads CASSRDRAIIQPQHF. CDR3 DNA sequence: TGTGCCAGTAGTAGGGACAGGGCAATTATCCAGCCCCAGCATTTT.

This clone was observed once. The V gene is TRBV2, the J gene TRBJ2-5; maybe TRBD1 (5 bases). The V gene lost 8 bases and the J gene lost 5 bases, with 12 bases spanning the gap. CDR1 and CDR2 (germline): SNHLY, FYNNEI. The CDR3 contains 12 residues. CDR3 sequence: CASLVRVETQYF. In DNA, the CDR3 is TGTGCCAGCCTTGTCAGGGTTGAGACCCAGTACTTC.

The chain combines TRBV9 with TRBJ2-6, with D perhaps TRBD2 (5 bases). The CDR3 extends over 15 amino acids. Germline CDR1 and CDR2: SGDLS and YYNGEE. Trimming left V 4 bases short and J 1 base short, with 9 bases between. The CDR3 nucleotides read TGTGCCAGCAGCCCGCGGGCTTCTGGGGCCAACGTCCTGACTTTC. Protein: CASSPRASGANVLTF.

V is TRBV2 and J is TRBJ2-5; D not resolved. The ends were cut back, 7 bases at V and 4 bases at J, with 10 bases in the middle. This CDR3 region has 12 residues. CDR1 and CDR2 from the germline V gene are SNHLY and FYNNEI. The DNA for the CDR3 is TGTGCCAGCACTGGGCCGGGAGAGACCCAGTACTTC. Its protein product is CASTGPGETQYF. Full variable domain (outside the CDR3, taken from reference TRBV2 and TRBJ2-5): EPEVTQTPSHQVTQMGQEVILRCVPISNHLYFYWYRQILGQKVEFLVSFYNNEISEKSEIFDDQFSVERPDGSNFTLKIRSTKLEDSAMYFCASTGPGETQYFGPGTRLLVL.

This rearrangement joins TRBV29-1 to TRBJ2-1, with TRBD2 matching 10 bases. There are 16 residues in the CDR3. Trimming removed 5 bases from V and 4 bases from J; junction bases left unmatched: 11. Germline lookup yields CDR1 SQVTM and CDR2 ANQGSEA. The CDR3 nucleotides are TGCAGCGTTCCTTTCGATAGCGGGGGGTATTACAATGAGCAGTTCTTC. It translates to CSVPFDSGGYYNEQFF.

J is TRBJ1-2 and V is TRBV6-6; no definite D call. V lost 6 bases, J lost 4 bases, and 12 bases lay in between. Germline V gives CDR1 MNHNY, CDR2 SVGAGI (reference sequence). The CDR3 runs to 13 residues. CDR3 in DNA: TGTGCCAGCAGGACTTCGGCGACCTATGGCTACACCTTC. Translating gives CASRTSATYGYTF.

This clone occurred a few times. The chain uses TRBV2 and TRBJ1-1; D not certain. The V end was cut by 4 bases, the J end by 2 bases, with 11 bases between. The germline V gene has CDR1 SNHLY and CDR2 FYNNEI. The CDR3 totals 14 residues. Here the CDR3 reads CASSGYGHNTEAFF. The CDR3, as DNA: TGTGCCAGCAGTGGTTACGGTCACAACACTGAAGCTTTCTTT.